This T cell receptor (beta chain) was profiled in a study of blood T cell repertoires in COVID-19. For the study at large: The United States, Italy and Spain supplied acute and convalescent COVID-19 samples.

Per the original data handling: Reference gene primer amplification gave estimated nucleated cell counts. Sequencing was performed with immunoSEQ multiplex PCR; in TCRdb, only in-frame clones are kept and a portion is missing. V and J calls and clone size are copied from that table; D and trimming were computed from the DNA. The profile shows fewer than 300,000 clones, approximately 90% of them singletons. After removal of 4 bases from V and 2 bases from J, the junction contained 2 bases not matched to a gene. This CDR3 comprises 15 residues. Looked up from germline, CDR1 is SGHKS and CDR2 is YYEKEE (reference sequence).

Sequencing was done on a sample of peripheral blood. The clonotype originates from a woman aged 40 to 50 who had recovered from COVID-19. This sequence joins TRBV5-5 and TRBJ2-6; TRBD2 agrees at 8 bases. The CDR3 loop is CASSPGGAGANVLTF. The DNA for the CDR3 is TGTGCCAGCAGCCCGGGGGGGGCTGGGGCCAACGTCCTGACTTTC.